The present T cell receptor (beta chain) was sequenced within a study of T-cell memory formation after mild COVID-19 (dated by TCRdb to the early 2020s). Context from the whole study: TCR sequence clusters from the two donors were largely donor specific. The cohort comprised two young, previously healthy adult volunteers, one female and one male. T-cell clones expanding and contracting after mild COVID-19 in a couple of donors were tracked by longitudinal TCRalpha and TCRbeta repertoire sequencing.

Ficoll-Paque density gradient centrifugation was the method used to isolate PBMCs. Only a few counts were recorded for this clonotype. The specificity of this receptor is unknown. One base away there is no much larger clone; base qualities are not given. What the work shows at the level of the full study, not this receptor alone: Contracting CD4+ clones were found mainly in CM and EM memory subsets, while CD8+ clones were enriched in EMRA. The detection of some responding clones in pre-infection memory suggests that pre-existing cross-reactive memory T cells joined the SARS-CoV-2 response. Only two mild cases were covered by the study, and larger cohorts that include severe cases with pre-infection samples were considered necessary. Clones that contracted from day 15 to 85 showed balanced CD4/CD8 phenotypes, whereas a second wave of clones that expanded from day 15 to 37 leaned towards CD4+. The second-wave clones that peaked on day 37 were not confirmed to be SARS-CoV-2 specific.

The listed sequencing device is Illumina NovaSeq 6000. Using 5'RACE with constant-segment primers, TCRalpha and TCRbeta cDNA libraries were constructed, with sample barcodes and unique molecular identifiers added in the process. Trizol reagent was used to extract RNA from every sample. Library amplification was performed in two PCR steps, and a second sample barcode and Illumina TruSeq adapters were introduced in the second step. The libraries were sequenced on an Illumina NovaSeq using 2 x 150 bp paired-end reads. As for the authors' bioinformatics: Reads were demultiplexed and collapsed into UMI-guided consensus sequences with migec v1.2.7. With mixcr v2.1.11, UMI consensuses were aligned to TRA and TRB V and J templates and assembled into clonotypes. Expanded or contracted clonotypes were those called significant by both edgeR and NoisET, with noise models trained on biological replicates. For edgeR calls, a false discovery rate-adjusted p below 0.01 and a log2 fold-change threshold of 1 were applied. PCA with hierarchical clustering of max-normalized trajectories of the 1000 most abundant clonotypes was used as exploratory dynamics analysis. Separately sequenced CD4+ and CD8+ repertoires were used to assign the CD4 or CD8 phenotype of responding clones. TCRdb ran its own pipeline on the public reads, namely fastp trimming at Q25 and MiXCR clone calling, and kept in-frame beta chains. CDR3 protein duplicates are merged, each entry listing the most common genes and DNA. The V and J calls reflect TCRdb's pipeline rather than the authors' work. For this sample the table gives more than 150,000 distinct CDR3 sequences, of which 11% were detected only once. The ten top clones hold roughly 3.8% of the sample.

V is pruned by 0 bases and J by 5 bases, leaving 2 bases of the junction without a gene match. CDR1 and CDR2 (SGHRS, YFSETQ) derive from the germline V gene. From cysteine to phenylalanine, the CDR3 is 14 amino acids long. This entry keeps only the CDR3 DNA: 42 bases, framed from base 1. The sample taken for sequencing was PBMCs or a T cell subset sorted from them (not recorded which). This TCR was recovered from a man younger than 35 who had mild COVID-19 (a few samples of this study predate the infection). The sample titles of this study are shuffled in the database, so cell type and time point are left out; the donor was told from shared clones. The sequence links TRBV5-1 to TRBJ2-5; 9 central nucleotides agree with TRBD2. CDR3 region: CASSLERGDETQYF. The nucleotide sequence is TGCGCCAGCAGCTTGGAGCGGGGGGATGAGACCCAGTACTTC.